What follows is one TCR beta chain and its context. The CDR3 is made up of 16 amino acids. The trim removed 1 base at V and 4 bases at J, leaving 7 bases unmatched. CDR1 LNHNV and CDR2 YYDKDF come from the germline V gene (reference sequence). The data were obtained in a study of blood T cell repertoires in COVID-19. Libraries were prepared by immunoSEQ multiplex PCR; TCRdb keeps only in-frame clonotypes and omits some of them. The sample holds over 45,000 clones, around nine tenths seen once. The source of this sequence is a man aged 60 to 75 with active COVID-19. The genes are TRBV15 and TRBJ2-3, with TRBD2 matching over 8 bases. The sequenced sample consisted of peripheral blood. CDR3 sequence: CATSRGSGRGPDTQYF. In DNA, the CDR3 is TGTGCCACCAGCAGAGGGAGCGGGAGAGGGCCAGATACGCAGTATTTT.